Each of the 20 T cell receptor beta chains below was sequenced from the same sample in a study of identical twins. TCRdb independently ran MiXCR on the 5' RACE reads; one entry per CDR3 protein. The sample has about 220,000 distinct CDR3 sequences, roughly 7.5% seen once. Separately, the same data were catalogued under a study of yellow fever vaccine responses in identical twins.

Specimen: CD8+ T cells sorted from blood. These TCRs come from a woman aged 18-30 years in good health.

A few counts support this clonotype. The gene calls are TRBV12-3 or TRBV12-4 and TRBJ2-7; 10 positions agree with TRBD1. CDR3 size: 15 residues. The ends lost 5 bases at V and 3 bases at J; junction bases unmatched: 7. The CDR3 sequence is CASSPTGGEFYEQYF. CDR3 sequence (DNA): TGTGCCAGCAGTCCGACAGGGGGCGAGTTCTACGAGCAGTACTTC.

This clonotype showed up just a few times. The V gene is TRBV7-9, the J gene TRBJ1-5, with D maybe TRBD1 (6 bases). The CDR3 loop spans 12 amino acids. Between the trimmed V and J ends, which lost 3 bases and 9 bases, there was a span of 9 bases. Per the germline V gene, CDR1 is SEHNR and CDR2 is FQNEAQ (reference sequence). CDR3 sequence reads: CASSFTGRPQHF. For the CDR3, the DNA is TGTGCCAGCAGCTTTACAGGGCGGCCCCAGCATTTT.

This clonotype appeared a few times. This chain uses TRBV20-1 with TRBJ2-7, with D unclear. The CDR3 sequence is 11 residues long. V was cut by 0 bases and J by 2 bases, with 2 bases left in between. Germline CDR1 and CDR2: DFQATT and SNEGSKA (reference sequence). The CDR3 loop reads CSAREAYEQYF. The CDR3 DNA reads as TGCAGTGCTAGAGAAGCCTACGAGCAGTACTTC.

This clonotype was observed many times. This chain links TRBV11-2 with TRBJ2-1, with D maybe TRBD1 (5 bases). Between the trimmed V and J ends, which lost 1 base and 7 bases, there was a span of 29 bases. Germline V gene lookup returns CDR1 SGHAT and CDR2 FQNNGV. The CDR3 is made up of 20 amino acids. CDR3 sequence: CASSLVSTGLYTAIVNEQFF. The CDR3 DNA reads as TGTGCCAGCAGCTTAGTATCCACAGGCCTTTATACCGCGATCGTGAATGAGCAGTTCTTC.

The gene calls are TRBV7-9 and TRBJ2-7, with D tentatively TRBD1 (5 bases). The CDR3 sequence is 14 residues long. V lost 6 bases and J lost 2, with 14 bases in between. Germline V gene data show CDR1 as SEHNR and CDR2 as FQNEAQ (reference sequence). The chain's CDR3 is CASSVSGKTYEQYF. CDR3 nucleotides: TGTGCCAGCAGTGTCTCAGGGAAGACCTACGAGCAGTACTTC.

This clonotype was detected only a few times. V usage is TRBV6-2 or TRBV6-3 and J usage is TRBJ2-2; the match to TRBD2 covers 11 bases. CDR1 is MNHEY, CDR2 SVGEGT, per germline. J gave up 6 bases and V 0 bases, and 15 bases lay outside the gene matches. The CDR3 consists of 20 residues. The CDR3 DNA follows: TGTGCCAGCAGTTACTCGGGGAATAGCGGGGGGGCCAGATCCGCCGGGGAGCTGTTTTTT. Encoded protein: CASSYSGNSGGARSAGELFF.

This clonotype was found a few times. The chain uses TRBV7-6 and TRBJ1-4; D is uncertain. V gave up 5 bases and J gave up 6 bases, with 16 bases separating them. The CDR3 length is 15 residues. Germline lookup yields CDR1 SGHVS and CDR2 FNYEAQ. Here the CDR3 reads CASSPVWDGDEKLFF. DNA of the CDR3: TGTGCCAGCAGCCCCGTTTGGGATGGGGATGAAAAACTGTTTTTT.

This clonotype occurred a few times. The V call is TRBV28, the J call TRBJ2-2; D perhaps matches TRBD2 (5 bases). In germline, CDR1 is MDHEN, CDR2 SYDVKM. This CDR3 has 16 residues. The V end was cut by 5 bases, the J end by 2 bases, with 15 bases between. The CDR3 DNA reads TGTGCCAGCAGTCCCCGCGGCGGGTTAAACACCGGGGAGCTGTTTTTT. As protein: CASSPRGGLNTGELFF.

This clonotype was recorded many times. The chain carries TRBV25-1 and TRBJ2-1; a weak D match, TRBD2 (6 bases). The CDR3 runs to 15 residues. Germline CDR1 MGHDK, CDR2 SYGVNS. With 4 bases removed from V and 3 bases from J, the gap between germline ends came to 13 bases. The CDR3, as DNA: TGTGCCAGCAGTGCAAGCGGGCTCCTCTACAATGAGCAGTTCTTC. As protein: CASSASGLLYNEQFF.

This clonotype came up a few times. The gene calls are TRBV24-1 and TRBJ2-2; 12 bases are shared with TRBD2. Unmatched junction bases numbered 6, after V lost 4 bases and J lost 4 bases. The CDR3 extends over 17 amino acids. Germline V gene lookup returns CDR1 KGHDR and CDR2 SFDVKD. CDR3 protein: CATSEGLAGLVTGELFF. CDR3 nucleotide sequence: TGTGCCACCAGTGAGGGACTAGCGGGCCTTGTCACCGGGGAGCTGTTTTTT.

V gene TRBV12-3 or TRBV12-4 combines with J gene TRBJ2-3; D ambiguous. V was clipped by 5 bases and J by 2 bases, with 17 bases between them. The CDR3 has 16 amino acids. The CDR3 loop reads CASSLKGSLNTDTQYF. The CDR3 coding sequence is TGTGCCAGCAGTCTTAAGGGCAGCCTAAACACAGATACGCAGTATTTT.

The rearrangement links TRBV7-9 to TRBJ2-2, with TRBD2 identical over 11 bases. After removal of 5 bases from V and 3 bases from J, the junction contained 5 bases not matched to a gene. The CDR3 loop spans 16 amino acids. Germline values: CDR1 SEHNR, CDR2 FQNEAQ (reference sequence). The CDR3 sequence is CASSPTSGKHTGELFF. The CDR3, as DNA: TGTGCCAGCAGCCCGACTAGCGGGAAACACACCGGGGAGCTGTTTTTT. Based on the CDR3 plus reference TRBV7-9 and TRBJ2-2, the full variable domain is DTGVSQNPRHKITKRGQNVTFRCDPISEHNRLYWYRQTLGQGPEFLTYFQNEAQLEKSRLLSDRFSAERPKGSFSTLEIQRTEQGDSAMYLCASSPTSGKHTGELFFGEGSRLTVL.

This clonotype occurred many times. The chain combines TRBV29-1 with TRBJ1-5; D may be TRBD1 (6 bases). Germline-derived CDR1 and CDR2 are SQVTM and ANQGSEA. The CDR3 is made up of 12 amino acids. V was cut by 7 bases and J by 7 bases, with 14 bases left in between. The CDR3 loop reads CSALQGGQPQHF. The DNA of the CDR3 is TGCAGCGCTCTGCAAGGGGGACAGCCCCAGCATTTT. The full variable domain, rest sourced from reference TRBV29-1 and TRBJ1-5, is SAVISQKPSRDICQRGTSLTIQCQVDSQVTMMFWYRQQPGQSLTLIATANQGSEATYESGFVIDKFPISRPNLTFSTLTVSNMSPEDSSIYLCSALQGGQPQHFGDGTRLSIL.

The J gene is TRBJ1-4, the V gene TRBV5-1, with D hard to call. Germline V gene data show CDR1 as SGHRS and CDR2 as YFSETQ. The CDR3 is 16 residues long. V lost 4 bases, J lost 5 bases, and 18 bases lay in between. The CDR3 DNA sequence: TGCGCCAGCAGCCCCTTAGGCGGGAGGAAAAATGAAAAACTGTTTTTT. Protein product: CASSPLGGRKNEKLFF.

The sample holds many counts of this clonotype. The genes are TRBV4-1 and TRBJ2-7; 8 nucleotides align to TRBD1. Per the germline V gene, CDR1 is MGHRA and CDR2 is YSYEKL. The CDR3 sequence is 14 residues long. Unmatched junction bases numbered 7, after V lost 2 bases and J lost 7 bases. CDR3 bases: TGCGCCAGCAGCCAACCGCAGGGGGCGGAGGAGCAGTACTTC. Encoded protein: CASSQPQGAEEQYF.

This clonotype was picked up a small number of times. V usage is TRBV10-3 and J usage is TRBJ1-3, with 7 bases that match TRBD1. The CDR3 length is 15 residues. V was pared by 3 bases and J by 4 bases, with 6 bases of the junction left unmatched. Germline CDR1 ENHRY, CDR2 SYGVKD. The CDR3 is CAISESGTAGNTIYF. DNA for the CDR3: TGTGCCATCAGTGAATCCGGGACAGCAGGAAACACCATATATTTT.

Only a few counts were recorded for this clonotype. The rearrangement uses TRBV29-1 and TRBJ2-2, with unresolved D. Trimming removed 4 bases from V and 2 bases from J, with 8 bases in between. CDR3 length: 13 residues. Germline V CDR1 and CDR2: SQVTM, ANQGSEA. The DNA for the CDR3 is TGCAGCGTTGTGTCCCCTAACACCGGGGAGCTGTTTTTT. Its protein product is CSVVSPNTGELFF.

V usage is TRBV9 and J usage is TRBJ1-1, with D unresolved. Per germline, CDR1 SGDLS and CDR2 YYNGEE. Deletions cut 8 bases from V and 1 base from J, with 6 bases between. The CDR3 contains 11 residues. The CDR3 reads CASGGNTEAFF. As DNA, the CDR3 is TGTGCCAGTGGAGGGAACACTGAAGCTTTCTTT.

The V call is TRBV28, the J call TRBJ2-3, with TRBD2 matching 8 bases. The CDR3 contains 15 residues. J gave up 0 bases and V 7 bases, and 6 bases lay outside the gene matches. Germline-derived CDR1 and CDR2 are MDHEN and SYDVKM. The CDR3 reads CASKRAGVSTDTQYF. CDR3 in DNA: TGTGCCAGCAAGAGAGCGGGGGTGAGCACAGATACGCAGTATTTT. Full variable domain (remainder filled in from reference TRBV28 and TRBJ2-3): DVKVTQSSRYLVKRTGEKVFLECVQDMDHENMFWYRQDPGLGLRLIYFSYDVKMKEKGDIPEGYSVSREKKERFSLILESASTNQTSMYLCASKRAGVSTDTQYFGPGTRLTVL.

This clonotype was detected many times. The CDR3 sequence is CASSLGDRGENSNQPQHF. CDR3 DNA: TGTGCCAGCAGCTTAGGGGACAGAGGCGAAAATAGCAATCAGCCCCAGCATTTT. This chain connects TRBV7-6 to TRBJ1-5; 7 bases are shared with TRBD1. Germline V gene lookup returns CDR1 SGHVS and CDR2 FNYEAQ. The length of the CDR3 is 18 residues. Trimming took 1 base from V and 0 from J; bases not matched to a gene: 9.